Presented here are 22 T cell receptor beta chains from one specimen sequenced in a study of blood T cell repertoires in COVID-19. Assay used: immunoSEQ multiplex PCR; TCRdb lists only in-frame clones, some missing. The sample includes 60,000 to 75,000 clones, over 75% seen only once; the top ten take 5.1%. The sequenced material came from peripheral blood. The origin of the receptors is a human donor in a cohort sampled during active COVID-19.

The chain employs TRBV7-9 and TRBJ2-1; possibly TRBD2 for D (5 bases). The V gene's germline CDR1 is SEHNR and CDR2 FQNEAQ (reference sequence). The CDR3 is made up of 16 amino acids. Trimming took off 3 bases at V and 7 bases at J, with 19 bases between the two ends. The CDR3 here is CASSFYDGSTGNEQFF. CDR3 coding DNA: TGTGCCAGCAGCTTCTACGACGGATCGACGGGAAATGAGCAGTTCTTC.

In nucleotides, the CDR3 is TGTGCCAGCAGCCAACAGGACAGGAAAGAGACCCAGTACTTC. This codes for CASSQQDRKETQYF. V gene TRBV3-1 (or the pseudogene TRBV3-2) combines with J gene TRBJ2-5; 7 bases match TRBD1. J lost 3 bases, V lost 2 bases, and 3 bases had no gene match. CDR1 is LGHDT and CDR2 is YNNKEL in the germline V gene (reference sequence). This CDR3 is built from 14 residues.

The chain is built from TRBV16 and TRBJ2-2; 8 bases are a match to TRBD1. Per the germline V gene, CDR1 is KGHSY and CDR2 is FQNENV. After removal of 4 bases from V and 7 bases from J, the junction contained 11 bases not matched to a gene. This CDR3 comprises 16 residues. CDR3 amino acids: CASSPRTGLKVGELFF. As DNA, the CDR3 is TGTGCCAGCAGCCCACGGACAGGGTTAAAGGTCGGGGAGCTGTTTTTT.

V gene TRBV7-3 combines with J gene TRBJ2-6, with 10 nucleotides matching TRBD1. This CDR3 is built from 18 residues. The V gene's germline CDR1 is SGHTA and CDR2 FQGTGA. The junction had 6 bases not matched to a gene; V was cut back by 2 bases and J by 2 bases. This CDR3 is CASSLSRTGGAGANVLTF. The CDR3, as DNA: TGTGCCAGCAGCTTATCCCGGACAGGGGGAGCTGGGGCCAACGTCCTGACTTTC.

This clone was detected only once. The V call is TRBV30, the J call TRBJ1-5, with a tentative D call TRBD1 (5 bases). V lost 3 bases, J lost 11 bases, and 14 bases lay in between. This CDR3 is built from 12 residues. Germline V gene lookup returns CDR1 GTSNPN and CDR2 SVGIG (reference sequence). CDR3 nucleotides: TGTGCCTGGAGGGGCGGGGACCCGGCCCAGCATTTT. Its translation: CAWRGGDPAQHF.

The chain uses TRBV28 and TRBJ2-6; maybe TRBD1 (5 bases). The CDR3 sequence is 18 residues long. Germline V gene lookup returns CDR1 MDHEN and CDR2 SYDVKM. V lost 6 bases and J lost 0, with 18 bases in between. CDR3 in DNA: TGTGCCAGCAGCCTCAGTGCAGGGCCGAGCTCTGGGGCCAACGTCCTGACTTTC. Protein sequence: CASSLSAGPSSGANVLTF.

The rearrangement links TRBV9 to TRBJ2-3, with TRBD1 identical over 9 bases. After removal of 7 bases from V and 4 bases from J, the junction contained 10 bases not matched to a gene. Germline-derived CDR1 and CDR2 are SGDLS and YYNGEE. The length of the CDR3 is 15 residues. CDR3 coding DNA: TGTGCCAGCCGAGCAGTGGGACAGGGAGCAGATACGCAGTATTTT. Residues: CASRAVGQGADTQYF.

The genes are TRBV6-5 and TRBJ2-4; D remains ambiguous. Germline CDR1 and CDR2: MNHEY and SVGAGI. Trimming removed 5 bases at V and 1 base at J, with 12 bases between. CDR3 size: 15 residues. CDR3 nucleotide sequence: TGTGCCAGCAGTCTTAGCTTCGGGGCCAAAAACATTCAGTACTTC. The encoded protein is CASSLSFGAKNIQYF.

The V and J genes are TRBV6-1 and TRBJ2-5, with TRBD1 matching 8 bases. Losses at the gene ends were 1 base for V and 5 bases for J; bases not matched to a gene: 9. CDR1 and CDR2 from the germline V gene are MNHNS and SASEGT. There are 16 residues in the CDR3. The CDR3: CASSEDGRGRGETQYF. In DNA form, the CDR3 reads TGTGCCAGCAGTGAAGATGGCAGGGGGCGCGGTGAGACCCAGTACTTC.

In DNA form, the CDR3 reads TGTGCCAGCAGCTTTGCCCGGGGGGGCTACGAGCAGTACTTC. This sequence encodes CASSFARGGYEQYF. The chain is built from TRBV5-6 and TRBJ2-7; 8 nucleotides align to TRBD2. J gave up 3 bases and V 2 bases, and 4 bases lay outside the gene matches. Looked up from germline, CDR1 is SGHDT and CDR2 is YYEEEE. This CDR3 comprises 14 residues.

The CDR3 nucleotides read TGCGCCAGCAGCTCGCGGACTAGCGATGAGCAGTTCTTC. It translates to CASSSRTSDEQFF. The chain links TRBV5-1 to TRBJ2-1, with 9 bases fitting TRBD2. V shed 3 bases and J 8 bases; nucleotides not matched to a gene: 3. Germline V CDR1 and CDR2: SGHRS, YFSETQ. This CDR3 region has 13 residues.

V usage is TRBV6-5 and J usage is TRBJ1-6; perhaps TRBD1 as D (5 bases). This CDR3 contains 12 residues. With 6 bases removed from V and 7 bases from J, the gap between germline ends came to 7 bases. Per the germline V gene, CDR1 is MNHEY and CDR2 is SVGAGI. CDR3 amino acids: CASRHRNSPLHF. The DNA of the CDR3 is TGTGCCAGCAGGCACAGGAATTCACCCCTCCACTTT.

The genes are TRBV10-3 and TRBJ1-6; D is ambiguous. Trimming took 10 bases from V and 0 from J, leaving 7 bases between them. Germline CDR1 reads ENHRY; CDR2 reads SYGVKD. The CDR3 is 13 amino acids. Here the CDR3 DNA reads TGTGCCACCCGGGACTCCTATAATTCACCCCTCCACTTT. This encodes CATRDSYNSPLHF.

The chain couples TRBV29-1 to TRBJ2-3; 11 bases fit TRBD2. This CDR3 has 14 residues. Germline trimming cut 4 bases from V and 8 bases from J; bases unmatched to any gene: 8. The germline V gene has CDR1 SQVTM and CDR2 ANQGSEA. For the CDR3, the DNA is TGCAGCGTTGTCTCTCTAGCGGGAGGCGGTACGCAGTATTTT. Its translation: CSVVSLAGGGTQYF.

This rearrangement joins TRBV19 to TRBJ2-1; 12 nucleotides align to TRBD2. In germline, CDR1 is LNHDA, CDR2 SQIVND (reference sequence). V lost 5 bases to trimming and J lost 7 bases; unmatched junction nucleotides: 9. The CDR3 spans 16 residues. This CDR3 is CASSLQTSGGLNEQFF. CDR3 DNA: TGTGCCAGTAGTCTCCAGACTAGCGGGGGATTAAATGAGCAGTTCTTC.

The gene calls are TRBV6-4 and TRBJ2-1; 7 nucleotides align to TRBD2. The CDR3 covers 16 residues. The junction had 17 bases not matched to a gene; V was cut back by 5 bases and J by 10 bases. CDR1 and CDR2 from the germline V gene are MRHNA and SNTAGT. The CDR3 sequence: CASSTPGLRNIGEQFF. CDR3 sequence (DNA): TGTGCCAGCAGTACGCCGGGACTACGGAACATAGGGGAGCAGTTCTTC.

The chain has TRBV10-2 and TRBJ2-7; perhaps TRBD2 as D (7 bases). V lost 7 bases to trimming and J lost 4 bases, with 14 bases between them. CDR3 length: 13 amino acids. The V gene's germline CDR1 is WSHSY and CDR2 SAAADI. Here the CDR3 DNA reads TGCGCCAGCAACAGGGACGGGAGGTACGAGCAGTACTTC. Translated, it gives CASNRDGRYEQYF.

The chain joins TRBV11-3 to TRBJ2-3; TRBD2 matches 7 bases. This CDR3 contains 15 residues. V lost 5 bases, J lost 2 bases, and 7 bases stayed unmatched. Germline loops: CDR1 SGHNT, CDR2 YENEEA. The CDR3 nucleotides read TGTGCCAGCAGCGGACGGACTAGTTACACAGATACGCAGTATTTT. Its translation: CASSGRTSYTDTQYF.

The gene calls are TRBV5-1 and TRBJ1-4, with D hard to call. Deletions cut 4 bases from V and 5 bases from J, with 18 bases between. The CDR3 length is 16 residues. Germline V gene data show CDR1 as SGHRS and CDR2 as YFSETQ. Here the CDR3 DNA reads TGCGCCAGCAGCCTTATGTCCGCGGGCGGGAATGAAAAACTGTTTTTT. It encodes CASSLMSAGGNEKLFF.

The CDR3 spells CASSLTLAGVSGANVLTF. The CDR3 DNA follows: TGTGCCAGCAGCTTGACACTAGCGGGGGTCTCTGGGGCCAACGTCCTGACTTTC. The chain uses TRBV5-6 and TRBJ2-6; 11 bases are shared with TRBD2. V was pared by 1 base and J by 0 bases, with 3 bases of the junction left unmatched. This CDR3 comprises 18 residues. Per germline, CDR1 SGHDT and CDR2 YYEEEE.

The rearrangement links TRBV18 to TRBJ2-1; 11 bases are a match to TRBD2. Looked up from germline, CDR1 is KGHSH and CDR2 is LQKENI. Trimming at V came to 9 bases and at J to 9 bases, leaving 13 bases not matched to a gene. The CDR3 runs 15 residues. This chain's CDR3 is CASTPASGRLGEQFF. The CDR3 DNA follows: TGTGCCAGTACCCCGGCTAGCGGGAGGCTAGGTGAGCAGTTCTTC. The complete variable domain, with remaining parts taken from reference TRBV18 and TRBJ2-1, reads NAGVMQNPRHLVRRRGQEARLRCSPMKGHSHVYWYRQLPEEGLKFMVYLQKENIIDESGMPKERFSAEFPKEGPSILRIQQVVRGDSAAYFCASTPASGRLGEQFFGPGTRLTVL.

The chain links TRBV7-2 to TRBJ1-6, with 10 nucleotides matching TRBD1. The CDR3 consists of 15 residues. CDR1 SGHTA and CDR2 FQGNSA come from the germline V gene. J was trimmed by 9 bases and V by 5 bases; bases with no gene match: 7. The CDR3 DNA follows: TGTGCCAGCAGCCCAAGACAGGGGGCAGGTTCACCCCTCCACTTT. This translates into CASSPRQGAGSPLHF.